A single sample is the source of the 23 T cell receptor beta chains below, sequenced in a study of blood T cell repertoires in COVID-19. The assay was immunoSEQ multiplex PCR, and TCRdb's table has in-frame clones only and misses some. This table has roughly 70,000 clones, 86% appearing once. Material: peripheral blood. Receptors were obtained from an elderly man with COVID-19, enrolled during active disease.

The chain links TRBV3-1 (or the pseudogene TRBV3-2) to TRBJ1-2, with TRBD1 matching over 8 bases. The CDR3 has 15 residues. J lost 8 bases, V lost 3 bases, and 11 bases had no gene match. Germline CDR1 reads LGHDT; CDR2 reads YNNKEL (reference sequence). Here the CDR3 reads CASSHRQGLSEGYTF. As DNA, the CDR3 is TGTGCCAGCAGCCATAGACAGGGGCTCTCGGAGGGCTACACCTTC.

The V gene is TRBV27, the J gene TRBJ2-1, with TRBD2 matching 7 bases. Germline CDR1 reads MNHEY; CDR2 reads SMNVEV (reference sequence). The CDR3 is made up of 15 amino acids. After removal of 3 bases from V and 2 bases from J, the junction contained 4 bases not matched to a gene. CDR3: CASSLRGNTYNEQFF. In DNA, the CDR3 is TGTGCCAGCAGTTTGCGGGGGAACACCTACAATGAGCAGTTCTTC.

This clone was seen a single time. This CDR3 reads CASSLELAGGSSYEQYF. The CDR3 coding sequence is TGTGCCAGCAGCTTAGAACTAGCGGGGGGTTCCTCCTACGAGCAGTACTTC. V gene TRBV11-2 combines with J gene TRBJ2-7; 12 bases align to TRBD2. Germline CDR1 reads SGHAT; CDR2 reads FQNNGV. The CDR3 has 17 residues. The V and J ends lost 0 bases and 0 bases, in that order; junction bases with no gene match: 3.

The chain uses TRBV28 and TRBJ2-1; 10 bases align to TRBD1. The V gene end was trimmed by 1 base and the J gene end by 7 bases; junction bases not matched to a gene: 7. This CDR3 is built from 16 residues. CDR1 and CDR2 from the germline V gene are MDHEN and SYDVKM. In DNA, the CDR3 is TGTGCCAGCAGTTTATTCGGACAGGGGGGAGAGAATGAGCAGTTCTTC. Amino acid sequence: CASSLFGQGGENEQFF.

This chain connects TRBV6-5 to TRBJ1-5; TRBD1 is a possible D gene (6 bases). The germline V gene has CDR1 MNHEY and CDR2 SVGAGI. The CDR3 extends over 14 amino acids. V lost 5 bases and J 4 bases, leaving 12 bases between the germline ends. The CDR3 bases are TGTGCCAGCAGTAGCTTTAGGGGGAATCAGCCCCAGCATTTT. This sequence encodes CASSSFRGNQPQHF.

This chain joins TRBV5-1 and TRBJ2-3; TRBD2 agrees at 8 bases. Germline V lookup: CDR1 SGHRS, CDR2 YFSETQ. This CDR3 region has 16 residues. With 4 bases clipped from V and 0 bases from J, the junction kept 7 bases outside the gene matches. The DNA of the CDR3 is TGCGCCAGCAGCCCCCGGGGGGGTGCTAGCACAGATACGCAGTATTTT. This codes for CASSPRGGASTDTQYF.

The CDR3 here is CASSPDQVGYTF. The CDR3 DNA follows: TGCGCCAGCAGCCCTGACCAGGTTGGCTACACCTTC. This sequence joins TRBV5-1 and TRBJ1-2; no definite D call. The CDR3 is 12 amino acids. Looked up from germline, CDR1 is SGHRS and CDR2 is YFSETQ. With 4 bases removed from V and 7 bases from J, the gap between germline ends came to 11 bases.

The gene calls are TRBV7-9 and TRBJ1-4; D perhaps matches TRBD1 (6 bases). Germline V lookup: CDR1 SEHNR, CDR2 FQNEAQ (reference sequence). V lost 5 bases and J 8 bases, leaving 15 bases between the germline ends. The CDR3 consists of 14 residues. The CDR3 region is CASSRWGQGEKLFF. CDR3 in DNA: TGTGCCAGCAGCCGTTGGGGGCAGGGAGAAAAACTGTTTTTT.

J is TRBJ1-2 and V is TRBV24-1; D might be TRBD1 (6 bases). The V and J ends lost 4 bases and 4 bases respectively, with 12 bases between them. Germline V gives CDR1 KGHDR, CDR2 SFDVKD. The CDR3 is made up of 14 amino acids. The CDR3 reads CATSETTGLYGYTF. The CDR3 DNA reads as TGTGCCACCAGTGAGACGACAGGACTCTATGGCTACACCTTC.

The chain has TRBV6-6 and TRBJ2-7; weak D call: TRBD2 (6 bases). There are 13 residues in the CDR3. The V and J ends lost 8 bases and 5 bases respectively, with 16 bases between them. Germline-derived CDR1 and CDR2 are MNHNY and SVGAGI (reference sequence). The CDR3 sequence: CASLGIAANEQYF. The CDR3 bases are TGTGCCAGCCTCGGGATAGCGGCCAACGAGCAGTACTTC.

The chain combines TRBV7-9 with TRBJ1-1, with 7 bases fitting TRBD1. V shed 5 bases, J shed 7 bases, and the junction held 10 bases outside the gene matches. Germline lookup yields CDR1 SEHNR and CDR2 FQNEAQ (reference sequence). The CDR3 runs to 14 residues. The CDR3 loop reads CASSPGTWDSEAFF. CDR3 bases: TGTGCCAGCAGCCCGGGGACTTGGGACAGTGAAGCTTTCTTT.

The V and J genes are TRBV3-1 (or the pseudogene TRBV3-2) and TRBJ1-2; maybe TRBD1 (5 bases). This CDR3 region has 13 residues. V lost 1 base and J 7 bases, leaving 10 bases between the germline ends. CDR1 and CDR2 from the germline V gene are LGHDT and YNNKEL (reference sequence). The CDR3 region has the DNA TGTGCCAGCAGCCAAGTACAGGCCACTGGCTACACCTTC. Protein product: CASSQVQATGYTF.

V usage is TRBV29-1 and J usage is TRBJ1-2; D is unresolved. The germline V gene encodes CDR1 SQVTM and CDR2 ANQGSEA. This CDR3 has 14 amino acids. V was shortened by 3 bases and J by 6 bases, with 17 bases between the two germline ends. The CDR3 DNA reads as TGCAGCGTTGAGGGTGACGGGGAGGTGAATGGCTACACCTTC. Residues: CSVEGDGEVNGYTF.

The chain uses TRBV7-9 and TRBJ1-1; the D gene is possibly TRBD1 (6 bases). The V gene lost 4 bases and the J gene lost 4 bases, with 13 bases spanning the gap. The CDR3 has 14 residues. Germline values: CDR1 SEHNR, CDR2 FQNEAQ (reference sequence). DNA for the CDR3: TGTGCCAGCAGCTACAGGGAATCAGGCACTGAAGCTTTCTTT. Protein product: CASSYRESGTEAFF.

V usage is TRBV19 and J usage is TRBJ1-2, with a possible D match to TRBD1 (5 bases). The V gene lost 6 bases and the J gene lost 0 bases, with 8 bases spanning the gap. The CDR3 runs to 13 residues. The V gene's germline CDR1 is LNHDA and CDR2 SQIVND (reference sequence). In DNA, the CDR3 is TGTGCCAGTAGCATGGGGCCTAACTATGGCTACACCTTC. It is translated as CASSMGPNYGYTF.

The gene calls are TRBV5-1 and TRBJ1-3; 8 bases are a match to TRBD1. CDR1 is SGHRS and CDR2 is YFSETQ in the germline V gene. The CDR3 has 15 amino acids. With 4 bases clipped from V and 0 bases from J, the junction kept 3 bases outside the gene matches. Here the CDR3 DNA reads TGCGCCAGCAGCGTAGGGACAGGCTCTGGAAACACCATATATTTT. Its protein is CASSVGTGSGNTIYF.

V is TRBV4-1 and J is TRBJ2-5; 9 positions match TRBD1. With V trimmed by 4 bases and J by 5 bases, 8 bases remained unmatched. Germline-derived CDR1 and CDR2 are MGHRA and YSYEKL. The CDR3 runs to 15 residues. This chain's CDR3 is CASSRPGQGGETQYF. DNA of the CDR3: TGCGCCAGCAGCCGACCGGGACAGGGAGGGGAGACCCAGTACTTC.

The CDR3 DNA follows: TGTGCCAGCAGTGAATTTGGGGCCATCTATAATTCACCCCTCCACTTT. Its protein product is CASSEFGAIYNSPLHF. The chain joins TRBV6-1 to TRBJ1-6; weak D call: TRBD1 (5 bases). The CDR3 is made up of 16 amino acids. The germline gives CDR1 MNHNS, CDR2 SASEGT. V shed 2 bases and J shed 3 bases, with 11 bases lying between them.

V and J are TRBV7-2 and TRBJ2-5; D not resolved. Germline V CDR1 and CDR2: SGHTA, FQGNSA. Between the trimmed V and J ends, which lost 5 bases and 2 bases, there was a span of 6 bases. The CDR3 spans 12 residues. CDR3 in amino acids: CASSPTQETQYF. CDR3 in DNA: TGTGCCAGCAGCCCAACTCAAGAGACCCAGTACTTC.

This chain links TRBV28 with TRBJ2-1; 9 bases match TRBD2. The germline CDR1 and CDR2 sequences are MDHEN and SYDVKM. Unmatched junction bases numbered 5, after V lost 5 bases and J lost 6 bases. The CDR3 has 14 residues. The CDR3 is CASSIGTSPNEQFF. CDR3 nucleotides: TGTGCCAGCAGTATCGGGACTAGCCCCAATGAGCAGTTCTTC.

The chain couples TRBV27 to TRBJ1-6; D is uncertain. In germline, CDR1 is MNHEY, CDR2 SMNVEV (reference sequence). Trimming removed 5 bases from V and 9 bases from J, with 17 bases in between. The CDR3 is made up of 15 amino acids. The DNA of the CDR3 is TGTGCCAGCAGTCCCACGATGCCACGGGGTTCACCCCTCCACTTT. Translated: CASSPTMPRGSPLHF.

The rearrangement links TRBV19 to TRBJ1-5; 8 positions agree with TRBD1. Germline CDR1 reads LNHDA; CDR2 reads SQIVND (reference sequence). Trimming removed 7 bases from V and 2 bases from J; junction bases left unmatched: 7. There are 15 residues in the CDR3. CDR3 in amino acids: CASTQGAIGNQPQHF. DNA of the CDR3: TGTGCCAGTACTCAGGGGGCAATCGGCAATCAGCCCCAGCATTTT.

CDR3 nucleotides: TGCGCCAGCAGGGGCCTAACGAACACCGGGGAGCTGTTTTTT. This translates into CASRGLTNTGELFF. The chain joins TRBV5-1 to TRBJ2-2; D unresolved. The germline V and J ends were trimmed by 5 bases and 0 bases, with 8 bases remaining between them. Germline CDR1 reads SGHRS; CDR2 reads YFSETQ. CDR3 length: 14 amino acids.